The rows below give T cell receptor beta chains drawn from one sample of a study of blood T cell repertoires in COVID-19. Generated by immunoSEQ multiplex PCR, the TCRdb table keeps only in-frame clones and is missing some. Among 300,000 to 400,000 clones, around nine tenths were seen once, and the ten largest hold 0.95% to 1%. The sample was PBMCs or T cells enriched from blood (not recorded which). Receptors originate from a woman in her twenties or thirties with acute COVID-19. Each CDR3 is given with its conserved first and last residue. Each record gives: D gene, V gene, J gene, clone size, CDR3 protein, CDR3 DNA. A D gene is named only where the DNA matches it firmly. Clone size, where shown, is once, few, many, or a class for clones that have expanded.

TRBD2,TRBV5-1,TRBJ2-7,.,CASSLVSERGGLLHEQYF,TGCGCCAGCAGCTTGGTATCTGAGCGGGGGGGCCTCTTACACGAGCAGTACTTC
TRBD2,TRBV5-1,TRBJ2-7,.,CASRSGDSSYEQYF,TGCGCCAGCAGGAGCGGGGATAGCTCCTACGAGCAGTACTTC
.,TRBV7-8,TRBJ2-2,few,CASSLRDDGELFF,TGTGCCAGCAGCTTGAGAGATGACGGGGAGCTGTTTTTT
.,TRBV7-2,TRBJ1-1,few,CASSTIRGGTEAFF,TGTGCCAGCAGCACCATAAGGGGTGGCACTGAAGCTTTCTTT
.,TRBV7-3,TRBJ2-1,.,CASSPPGSGASEQFF,TGTGCCAGCAGCCCCCCCGGGTCCGGAGCCAGTGAGCAGTTCTTC
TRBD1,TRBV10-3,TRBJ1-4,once,CASAGTGDEKLFF,TGTGCTTCAGCGGGGACAGGGGACGAAAAACTGTTTTTT
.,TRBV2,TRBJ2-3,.,CASMGRAADTQYF,TGTGCCAGCATGGGCAGGGCGGCAGATACGCAGTATTTT
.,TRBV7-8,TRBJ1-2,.,CASSLTDYGYTF,TGTGCCAGCAGCCTTACGGACTATGGCTACACCTTC
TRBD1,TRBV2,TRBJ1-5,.,CASRDPGQGISGPQHF,TGTGCCAGCAGGGATCCGGGACAGGGGATCTCGGGGCCCCAGCATTTT
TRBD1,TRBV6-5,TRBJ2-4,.,CASSYGQGNIQYF,TGTGCCAGCAGTTACGGACAGGGAAACATTCAGTACTTC
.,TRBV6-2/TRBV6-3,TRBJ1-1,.,CASSYSLRGTEAFF,TGTGCCAGCAGTTACTCGCTCCGGGGGACTGAAGCTTTCTTT
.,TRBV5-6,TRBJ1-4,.,CASSFPGGGTNEKLFF,TGTGCCAGCAGCTTCCCGGGTGGTGGCACTAATGAAAAACTGTTTTTT
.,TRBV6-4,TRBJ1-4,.,CASSDPVPNRREEKLFF,TGTGCCAGCAGTGACCCCGTCCCGAACAGGAGAGAGGAAAAACTGTTTTTT
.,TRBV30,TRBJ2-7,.,CAWSVRFYEQYF,TGTGCCTGGAGTGTACGGTTCTACGAGCAGTACTTC
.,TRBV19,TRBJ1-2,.,CASSIGGNNYGYTF,TGTGCCAGTAGTATAGGCGGAAATAACTATGGCTACACCTTC
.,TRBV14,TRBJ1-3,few,CASSRTQSSGNTIYF,TGTGCCAGCAGCCGAACACAGAGCTCTGGAAACACCATATATTTT
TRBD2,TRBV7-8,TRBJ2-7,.,CASSFGTSGGLYEQYF,TGTGCCAGCAGCTTCGGGACTAGCGGGGGGCTTTACGAGCAGTACTTC
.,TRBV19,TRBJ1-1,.,CASTPSSWGVNTEAFF,TGTGCCAGTACCCCTAGTAGTTGGGGGGTAAACACTGAAGCTTTCTTT
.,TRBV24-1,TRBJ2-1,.,CATSEQGGPYNEQFF,TGTGCCACCAGTGAACAGGGTGGCCCCTACAATGAGCAGTTCTTC
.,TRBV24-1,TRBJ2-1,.,CATSERSPPNNEQFF,TGTGCCACCAGTGAGAGGAGCCCCCCCAACAATGAGCAGTTCTTC
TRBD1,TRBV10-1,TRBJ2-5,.,CASRPGTGSETQYF,TGCGCCAGCAGACCCGGGACAGGGTCGGAGACCCAGTACTTC
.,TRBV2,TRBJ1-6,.,CASSGDGKKNSPLHF,TGTGCCAGCAGTGGAGACGGGAAGAAAAATTCACCCCTCCACTTT
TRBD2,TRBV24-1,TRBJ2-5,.,CATSERSGAQETQYF,TGTGCCACCAGTGAACGTAGCGGGGCACAAGAGACCCAGTACTTC
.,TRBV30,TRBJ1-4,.,CAWGGEKLFF,TGTGCCTGGGGCGGGGAAAAACTGTTTTTT
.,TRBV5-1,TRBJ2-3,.,CASSLGQGSTDTQYF,TGCGCCAGCAGCTTGGGGCAGGGAAGCACAGATACGCAGTATTTT
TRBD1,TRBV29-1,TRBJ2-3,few,CSVLPSTGVVGDTQYF,TGCAGCGTCCTACCCTCGACAGGGGTGGTGGGAGATACGCAGTATTTT
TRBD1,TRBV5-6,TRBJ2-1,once,CASSARQGDEQFF,TGTGCCAGCAGCGCGAGACAGGGTGATGAGCAGTTCTTC
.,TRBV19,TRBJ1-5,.,CASSILQGRGNQPQHF,TGTGCCAGTAGTATACTACAGGGTAGAGGCAATCAGCCCCAGCATTTT
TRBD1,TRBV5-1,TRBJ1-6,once,CASSLGTGNSPLHF,TGCGCCAGCAGCTTAGGGACAGGGAATTCACCCCTCCACTTT
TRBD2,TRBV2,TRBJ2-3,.,CASSEGASGGLDTQYF,TGTGCCAGCAGTGAAGGGGCTAGCGGGGGGCTCGATACGCAGTATTTT
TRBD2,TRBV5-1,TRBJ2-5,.,CASSFLAGVGGTQYF,TGCGCCAGCAGCTTCCTAGCGGGGGTCGGGGGGACCCAGTACTTC
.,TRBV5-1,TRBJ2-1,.,CASSLRGGDYNEQFF,TGCGCCAGCAGCTTGCGGGGCGGGGACTACAATGAGCAGTTCTTC
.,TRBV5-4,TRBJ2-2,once,CASSLEYNGELFF,TGTGCCAGCAGCTTGGAATATAACGGGGAGCTGTTTTTT
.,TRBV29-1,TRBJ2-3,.,CSARGWTDSGTDTQYF,TGCAGCGCCCGAGGTTGGACAGACTCTGGCACAGATACGCAGTATTTT
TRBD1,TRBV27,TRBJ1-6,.,CASSTGVSPLHF,TGTGCCAGCAGCACAGGGGTCTCACCCCTCCACTTT